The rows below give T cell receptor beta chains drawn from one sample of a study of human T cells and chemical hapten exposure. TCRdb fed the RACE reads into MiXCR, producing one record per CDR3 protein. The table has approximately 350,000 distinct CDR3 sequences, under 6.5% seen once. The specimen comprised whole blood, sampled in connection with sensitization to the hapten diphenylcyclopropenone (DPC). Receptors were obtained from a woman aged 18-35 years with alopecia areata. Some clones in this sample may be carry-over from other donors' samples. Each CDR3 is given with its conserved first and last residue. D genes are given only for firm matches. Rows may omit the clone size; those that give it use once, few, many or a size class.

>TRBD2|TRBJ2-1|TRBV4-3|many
CASSQDGICRASGGAGCEQFF
TGCGCCAGCAGCCAAGACGGGATCTGCAGGGCTAGCGGGGGCGCGGGGTGTGAGCAGTTCTTC
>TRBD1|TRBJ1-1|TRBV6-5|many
CASRPQTGGRTEAFF
TGTGCCAGCAGACCACAAACAGGGGGCAGAACTGAAGCTTTCTTT
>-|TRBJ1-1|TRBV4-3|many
CASTKLNPGPELMNTEAFF
TGCGCCAGCACCAAACTCAACCCGGGCCCGGAACTCATGAACACTGAAGCTTTCTTT
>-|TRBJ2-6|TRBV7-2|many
CASSLAPSLTGANVLTF
TGTGCCAGCAGCTTAGCGCCCAGTTTGACTGGGGCCAACGTCCTGACTTTC
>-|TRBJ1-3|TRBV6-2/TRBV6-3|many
CASSYGTPPGNTIYF
TGTGCCAGCAGTTACGGGACACCCCCTGGAAACACCATATATTTT
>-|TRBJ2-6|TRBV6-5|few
CASSYSQASGANVLTF
TGTGCCAGCAGTTACTCACAGGCTTCGGGGGCCAACGTCCTGACTTTC
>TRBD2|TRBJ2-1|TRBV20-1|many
CSAAPGLAGNEQFF
TGCAGTGCGGCGCCGGGACTAGCGGGCAATGAGCAGTTCTTC
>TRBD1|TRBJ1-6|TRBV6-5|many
CASSFDSGGTQNSPLHF
TGTGCCAGCAGTTTCGACTCAGGGGGGACCCAAAATTCACCCCTCCACTTT
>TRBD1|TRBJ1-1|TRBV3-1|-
CATGQMNTEAFF
TGTGCCACGGGACAGATGAACACTGAAGCTTTCTTT
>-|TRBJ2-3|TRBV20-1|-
CSARVPGTDTQYF
TGCAGTGCTAGAGTCCCAGGCACAGATACGCAGTATTTT
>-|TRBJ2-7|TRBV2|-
CASSGGRASYEQYF
TGTGCCAGCAGTGGGGGCAGGGCTTCCTACGAGCAGTACTTC
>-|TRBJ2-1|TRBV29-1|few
CSVPGAGPKDEQFF
TGCAGCGTTCCAGGGGCAGGGCCCAAGGATGAGCAGTTCTTC
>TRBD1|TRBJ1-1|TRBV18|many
CASSPPGQGEAFF
TGTGCCAGCTCACCACCGGGACAGGGTGAAGCTTTCTTT
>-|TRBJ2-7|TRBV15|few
CATSRDPPNWGKSYEQYF
TGTGCCACCAGCAGAGATCCCCCAAATTGGGGCAAATCCTACGAGCAGTACTTC
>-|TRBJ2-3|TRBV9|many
CASSEGDFPGDTQYF
TGTGCCAGCAGCGAGGGAGACTTCCCGGGGGATACGCAGTATTTT